This entry lists 5 T cell receptor beta chains sequenced from one sample in a study of blood T cell repertoires in COVID-19. Generated by immunoSEQ multiplex PCR, the TCRdb table keeps only in-frame clones and is missing some. The table shows 250,000 to 350,000 clones, with approximately 86% occurring only once. Specimen: peripheral blood. The source is a man younger than 35 with active or convalescent COVID-19.

This clone has only a few counts. The rearrangement links TRBV5-1 to TRBJ1-5; TRBD1 is a possible D gene (6 bases). The CDR3 covers 13 residues. Germline CDR1 is SGHRS and CDR2 is YFSETQ. V was shortened by 4 bases and J by 3 bases, with 8 bases between the two germline ends. The CDR3 spells CASSRDTNQPQHF. CDR3 bases: TGCGCCAGCAGCCGGGACACCAATCAGCCCCAGCATTTT.

A single count supports this clone. The CDR3 here is CARDGSSRDSTYEQYF. CDR3 sequence (DNA): TGTGCCAGGGATGGTTCGTCCCGGGACAGTACCTACGAGCAGTACTTC. The chain has TRBV27 and TRBJ2-7, with 7 positions matching TRBD1. Losses at the gene ends were 9 bases for V and 2 bases for J; bases not matched to a gene: 16. Germline V gene data show CDR1 as MNHEY and CDR2 as SMNVEV (reference sequence). This CDR3 has 16 residues.

The rearrangement joins TRBV15 to TRBJ2-5; D perhaps matches TRBD2 (5 bases). Germline CDR1 and CDR2: LNHNV and YYDKDF (reference sequence). The CDR3 runs 13 residues. The V and J ends lost 10 bases and 2 bases respectively, with 14 bases between them. The CDR3 DNA follows: TGTGCCATCCCAGGCGGGCAGCAAGAGACCCAGTACTTC. This sequence encodes CAIPGGQQETQYF.

The rearrangement links TRBV2 to TRBJ1-1, with 12 bases identical to TRBD1. CDR3 length: 18 residues. The germline gives CDR1 SNHLY, CDR2 FYNNEI. V lost 4 bases and J lost 0; bases outside the gene matches: 9. The CDR3 DNA sequence: TGTGCCAGCAGTGTATTAGGGGGACAGGGGGCTCTGAACACTGAAGCTTTCTTT. As protein: CASSVLGGQGALNTEAFF. Supplemented by reference TRBV2 and TRBJ1-1, the full variable domain reads EPEVTQTPSHQVTQMGQEVILRCVPISNHLYFYWYRQILGQKVEFLVSFYNNEISEKSEIFDDQFSVERPDGSNFTLKIRSTKLEDSAMYFCASSVLGGQGALNTEAFFGQGTRLTVV.

The chain employs TRBV28 and TRBJ2-2; D uncertain. Germline V gene lookup returns CDR1 MDHEN and CDR2 SYDVKM. V lost 5 bases and J 5 bases, leaving 9 bases between the germline ends. CDR3 length equals 13 residues. The CDR3 DNA is TGTGCCAGCAGTCTAAGAGTTACCGGGGAGCTGTTTTTT. The encoded protein is CASSLRVTGELFF.